What follows describes a single T cell receptor beta chain. The data originate from a study of blood T cell repertoires in COVID-19. Study at large: COVID-19 samples from acute and convalescent phases originated in the United States, Italy and Spain.

With 5 bases removed from V and 3 bases from J, the gap between germline ends came to 17 bases. Germline V CDR1 and CDR2: MNHEY, SMNVEV (reference sequence). The CDR3 length is 16 residues. Original handling: Amplifying reference gene primers gave estimates of nucleated cell counts. Sequencing was performed with immunoSEQ multiplex PCR; in TCRdb, only in-frame clones are kept and a portion is missing. The DNA gave D and trimming, while V, J and clone size come from that table. The sample lists 250,000 to 350,000 clones, around 91% seen once, with over 3.5% in the top ten. Everyone who took part was roughly 18 to 89 years old, and they came from 20 to 25 US areas. Allocation to cohorts depended on clinical history reported by the participants.

Sequenced input: PBMCs or T cells enriched from blood (not recorded which). This chain links TRBV27 with TRBJ1-5, with D maybe TRBD1 (5 bases). The receptor's source is a woman aged 18-29 years with acute COVID-19. The CDR3 loop reads CASSPLTQGYNQPQHF. The CDR3 DNA sequence: TGTGCCAGCAGTCCCCTAACCCAGGGTTACAATCAGCCCCAGCATTTT.